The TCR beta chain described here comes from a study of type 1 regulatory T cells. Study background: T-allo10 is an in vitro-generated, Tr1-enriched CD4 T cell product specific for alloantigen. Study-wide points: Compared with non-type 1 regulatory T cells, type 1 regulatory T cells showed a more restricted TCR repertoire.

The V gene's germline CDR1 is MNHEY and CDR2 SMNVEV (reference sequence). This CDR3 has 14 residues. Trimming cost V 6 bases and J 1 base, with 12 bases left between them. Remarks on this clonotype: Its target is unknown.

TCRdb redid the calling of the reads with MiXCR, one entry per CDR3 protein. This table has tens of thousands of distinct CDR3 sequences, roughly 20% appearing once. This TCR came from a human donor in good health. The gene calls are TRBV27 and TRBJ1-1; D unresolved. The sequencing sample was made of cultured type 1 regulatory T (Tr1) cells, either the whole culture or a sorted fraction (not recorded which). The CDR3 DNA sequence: TGTGCCAGCAGGTCTCTCTCCGGGAACACTGAAGCTTTCTTT. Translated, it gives CASRSLSGNTEAFF.